Detailed here is one T cell receptor beta chain. The sample originates from a study of blood T cell repertoires in COVID-19. Background on the study: Samples representing acute and convalescent COVID-19 were sourced from the United States, Italy and Spain. Sample material is recorded as cDNA or gDNA derived from T cells, B-cell-depleted T cells, or PBMCs.

From germline, CDR1 is SNHLY and CDR2 FYNNEI. There are 14 residues in the CDR3. Trimming removed 7 bases from V and 4 bases from J; junction bases left unmatched: 5. How the authors handled the data: Researchers report that nucleated cell counts were estimated from reference gene primer amplification. Only in-frame clones appear in the TCRdb table, and some are missing; sequencing was by immunoSEQ multiplex PCR. V, J and clone size reflect that table, while D and trimming were determined from the DNA. The sample consists of 200,000 to 300,000 clones, over 75% of them appearing once. The specimen sequenced was peripheral blood. This receptor was obtained from a human donor in a cohort sampled during active COVID-19. This chain uses TRBV2 with TRBJ2-3, with 10 positions matching TRBD2. The CDR3 is CASTGTSAADTQYF. The CDR3 DNA follows: TGTGCCAGCACTGGGACTAGCGCTGCAGATACGCAGTATTTT.